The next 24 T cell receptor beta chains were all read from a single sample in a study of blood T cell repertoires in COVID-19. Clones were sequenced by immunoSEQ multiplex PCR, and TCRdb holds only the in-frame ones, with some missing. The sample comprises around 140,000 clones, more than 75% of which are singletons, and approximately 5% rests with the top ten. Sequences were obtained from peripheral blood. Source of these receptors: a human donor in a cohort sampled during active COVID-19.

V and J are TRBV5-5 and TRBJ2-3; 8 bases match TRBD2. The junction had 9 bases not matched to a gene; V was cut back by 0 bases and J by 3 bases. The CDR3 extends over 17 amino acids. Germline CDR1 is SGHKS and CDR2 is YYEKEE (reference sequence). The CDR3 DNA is TGTGCCAGCAGCTTGGGGCCCTTGGGCGGGGGGACAGATACGCAGTATTTT. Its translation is CASSLGPLGGGTDTQYF.

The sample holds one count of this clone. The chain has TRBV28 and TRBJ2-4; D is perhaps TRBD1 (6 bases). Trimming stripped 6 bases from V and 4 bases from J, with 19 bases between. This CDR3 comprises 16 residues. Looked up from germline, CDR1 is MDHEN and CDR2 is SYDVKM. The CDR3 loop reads CASRLGQGKTKNIQYF. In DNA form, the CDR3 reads TGTGCCAGCAGGCTTGGGCAGGGGAAGACTAAAAACATTCAGTACTTC.

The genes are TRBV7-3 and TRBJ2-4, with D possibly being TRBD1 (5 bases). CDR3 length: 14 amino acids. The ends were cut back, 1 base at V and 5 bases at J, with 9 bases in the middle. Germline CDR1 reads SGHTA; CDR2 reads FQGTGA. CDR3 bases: TGTGCCAGCAGCTTAAGAACAGGTCAAAACATTCAGTACTTC. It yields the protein CASSLRTGQNIQYF. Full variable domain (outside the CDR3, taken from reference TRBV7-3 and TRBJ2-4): GAGVSQTPSNKVTEKGKYVELRCDPISGHTALYWYRQSLGQGPEFLIYFQGTGAADDSGLPNDRFFAVRPEGSVSTLKIQRTERGDSAVYLCASSLRTGQNIQYFGAGTRLSVL.

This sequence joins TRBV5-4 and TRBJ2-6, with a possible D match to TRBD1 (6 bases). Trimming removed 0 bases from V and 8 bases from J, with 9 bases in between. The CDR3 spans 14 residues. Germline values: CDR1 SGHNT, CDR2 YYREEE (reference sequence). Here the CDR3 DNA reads TGTGCCAGCAGCTTGGTTGGGGGCTCCAACGTCCTGACTTTC. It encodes CASSLVGGSNVLTF.

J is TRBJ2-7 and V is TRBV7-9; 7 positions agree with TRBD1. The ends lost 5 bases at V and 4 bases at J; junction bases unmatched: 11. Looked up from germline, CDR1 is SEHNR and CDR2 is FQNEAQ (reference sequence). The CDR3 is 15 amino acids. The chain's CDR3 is CASSAPPGQSYEQYF. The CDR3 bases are TGTGCCAGCAGCGCCCCCCCGGGACAGAGTTACGAGCAGTACTTC. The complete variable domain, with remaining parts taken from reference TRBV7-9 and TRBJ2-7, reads DTGVSQNPRHKITKRGQNVTFRCDPISEHNRLYWYRQTLGQGPEFLTYFQNEAQLEKSRLLSDRFSAERPKGSFSTLEIQRTEQGDSAMYLCASSAPPGQSYEQYFGPGTRLTVT.

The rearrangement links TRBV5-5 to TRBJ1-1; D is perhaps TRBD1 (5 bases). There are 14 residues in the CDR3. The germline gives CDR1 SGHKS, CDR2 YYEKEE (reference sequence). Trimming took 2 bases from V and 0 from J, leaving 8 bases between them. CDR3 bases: TGTGCCAGCAGCTTTGACAGCCTGAACACTGAAGCTTTCTTT. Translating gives CASSFDSLNTEAFF.

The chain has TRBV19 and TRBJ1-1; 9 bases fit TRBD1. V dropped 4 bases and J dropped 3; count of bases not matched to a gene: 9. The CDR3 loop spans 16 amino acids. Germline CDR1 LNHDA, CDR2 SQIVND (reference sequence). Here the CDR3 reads CASSSGDRGKDTEAFF. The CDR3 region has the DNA TGTGCCAGTAGTAGCGGCGACAGGGGGAAGGACACTGAAGCTTTCTTT.

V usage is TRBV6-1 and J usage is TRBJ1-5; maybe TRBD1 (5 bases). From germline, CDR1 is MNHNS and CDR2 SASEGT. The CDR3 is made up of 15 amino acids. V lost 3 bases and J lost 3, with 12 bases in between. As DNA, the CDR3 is TGTGCCAGCAGTGACCACGACAGTACCAATCAGCCCCAGCATTTT. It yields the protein CASSDHDSTNQPQHF.

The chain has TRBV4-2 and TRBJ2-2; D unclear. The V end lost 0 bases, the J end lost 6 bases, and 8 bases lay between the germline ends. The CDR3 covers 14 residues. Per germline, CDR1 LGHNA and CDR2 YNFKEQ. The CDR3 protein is CASSQESAAGELFF. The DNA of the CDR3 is TGTGCCAGCAGCCAAGAATCGGCGGCCGGGGAGCTGTTTTTT.

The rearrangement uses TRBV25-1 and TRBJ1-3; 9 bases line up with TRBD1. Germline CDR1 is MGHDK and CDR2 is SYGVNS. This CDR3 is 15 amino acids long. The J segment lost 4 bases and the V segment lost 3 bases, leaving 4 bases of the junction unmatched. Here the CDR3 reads CASSDTGGSGNTIYF. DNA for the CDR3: TGTGCCAGCAGTGACACAGGGGGCTCAGGAAACACCATATATTTT.

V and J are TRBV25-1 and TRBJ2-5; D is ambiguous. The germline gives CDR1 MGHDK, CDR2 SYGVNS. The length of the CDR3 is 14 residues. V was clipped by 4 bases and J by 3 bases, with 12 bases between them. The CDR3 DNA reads TGTGCCAGCAGTGGCCCCAACAGAAAAGAGACCCAGTACTTC. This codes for CASSGPNRKETQYF.

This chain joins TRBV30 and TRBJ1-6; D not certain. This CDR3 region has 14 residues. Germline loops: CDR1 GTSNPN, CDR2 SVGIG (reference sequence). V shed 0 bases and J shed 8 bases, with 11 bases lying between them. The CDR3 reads CAWSVAGGDSPLHF. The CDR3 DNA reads TGTGCCTGGAGTGTCGCGGGTGGGGATTCACCCCTCCACTTT.

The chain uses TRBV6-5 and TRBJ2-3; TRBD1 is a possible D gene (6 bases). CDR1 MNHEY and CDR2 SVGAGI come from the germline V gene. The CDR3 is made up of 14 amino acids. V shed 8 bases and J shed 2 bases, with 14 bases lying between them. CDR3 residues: CASSPGVVTDTQYF. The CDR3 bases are TGTGCCAGCTCTCCAGGGGTCGTCACAGATACGCAGTATTTT.

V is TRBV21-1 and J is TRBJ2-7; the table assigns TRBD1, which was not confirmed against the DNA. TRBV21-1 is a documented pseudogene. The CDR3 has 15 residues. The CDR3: CASSGQQGLGYEQYF. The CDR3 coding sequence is TGTGCCAGCAGCGGCCAACAGGGGTTGGGCTACGAGCAGTACTTC.

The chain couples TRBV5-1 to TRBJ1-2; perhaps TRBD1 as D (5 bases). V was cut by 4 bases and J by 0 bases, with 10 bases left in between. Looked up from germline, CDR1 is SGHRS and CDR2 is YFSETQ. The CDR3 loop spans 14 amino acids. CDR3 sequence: CASSPTGSNYGYTF. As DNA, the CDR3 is TGCGCCAGCAGCCCTACAGGTTCTAACTATGGCTACACCTTC.

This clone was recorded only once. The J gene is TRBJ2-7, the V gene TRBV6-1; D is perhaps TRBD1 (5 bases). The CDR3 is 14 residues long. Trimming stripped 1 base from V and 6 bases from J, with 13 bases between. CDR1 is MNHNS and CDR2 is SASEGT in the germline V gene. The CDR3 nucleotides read TGTGCCAGCAGTGAAGTGTCAGGGATTCGCGAGCAGTACGTC. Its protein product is CASSEVSGIREQYV.

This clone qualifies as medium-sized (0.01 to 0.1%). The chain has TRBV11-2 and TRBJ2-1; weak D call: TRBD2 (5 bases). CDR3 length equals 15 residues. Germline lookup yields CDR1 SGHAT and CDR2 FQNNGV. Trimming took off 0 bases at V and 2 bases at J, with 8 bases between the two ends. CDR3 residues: CASSLDRDPYNEQFF. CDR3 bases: TGTGCCAGCAGCTTAGACCGGGATCCCTACAATGAGCAGTTCTTC.

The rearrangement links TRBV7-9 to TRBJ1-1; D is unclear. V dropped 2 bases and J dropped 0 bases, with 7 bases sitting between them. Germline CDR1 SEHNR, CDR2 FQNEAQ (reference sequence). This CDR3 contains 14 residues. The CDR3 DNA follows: TGTGCCAGCAGCTTAACAGATCTGAACACTGAAGCTTTCTTT. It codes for CASSLTDLNTEAFF.

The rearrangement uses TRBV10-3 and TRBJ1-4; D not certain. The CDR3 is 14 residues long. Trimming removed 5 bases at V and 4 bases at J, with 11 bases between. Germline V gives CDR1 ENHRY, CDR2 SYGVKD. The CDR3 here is CAISQEGGNEKLFF. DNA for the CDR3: TGTGCCATCAGTCAGGAAGGAGGTAATGAAAAACTGTTTTTT.

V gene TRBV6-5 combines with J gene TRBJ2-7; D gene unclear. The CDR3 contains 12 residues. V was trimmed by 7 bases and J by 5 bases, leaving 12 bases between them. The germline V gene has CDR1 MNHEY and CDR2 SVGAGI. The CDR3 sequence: CASISGRHEQYV. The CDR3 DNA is TGTGCCAGCATCTCGGGTAGGCACGAGCAGTACGTC.

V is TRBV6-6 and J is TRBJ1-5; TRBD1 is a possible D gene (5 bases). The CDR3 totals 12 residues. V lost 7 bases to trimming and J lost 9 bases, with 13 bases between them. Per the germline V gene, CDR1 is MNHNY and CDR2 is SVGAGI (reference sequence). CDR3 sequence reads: CASNKRRGPQHF. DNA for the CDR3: TGTGCCAGCAACAAAAGGAGGGGGCCCCAGCATTTT.

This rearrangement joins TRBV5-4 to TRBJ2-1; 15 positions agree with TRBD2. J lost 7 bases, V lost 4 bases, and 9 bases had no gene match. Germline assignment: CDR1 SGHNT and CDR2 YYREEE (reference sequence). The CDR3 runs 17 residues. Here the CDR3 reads CASSRGLAGGGENEQFF. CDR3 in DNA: TGTGCCAGCAGCAGGGGACTAGCGGGGGGTGGTGAAAATGAGCAGTTCTTC.

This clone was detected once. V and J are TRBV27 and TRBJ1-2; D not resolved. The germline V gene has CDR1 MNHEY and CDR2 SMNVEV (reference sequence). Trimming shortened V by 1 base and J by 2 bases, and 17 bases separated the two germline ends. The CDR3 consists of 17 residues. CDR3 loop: CASSLFALRSGNYGYTF. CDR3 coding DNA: TGTGCCAGCAGTTTATTTGCGTTAAGAAGCGGCAACTATGGCTACACCTTC.

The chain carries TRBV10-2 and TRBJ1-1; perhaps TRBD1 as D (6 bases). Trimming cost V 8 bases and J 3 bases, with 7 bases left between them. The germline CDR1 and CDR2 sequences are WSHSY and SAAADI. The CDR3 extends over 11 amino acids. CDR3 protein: CASRTDTEAFF. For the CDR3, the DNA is TGCGCCAGCCGGACAGACACTGAAGCTTTCTTT.